This T cell receptor beta chain originates from a study of beta chain features in type 1 diabetes. Every bit of the isolated RNA underwent reverse transcription, so sequencing read expressed TCRB transcripts. This table comes from immunoSEQ multiplex PCR, and its TCRdb copy is limited to in-frame clones, with some not included. The table records about 130,000 clones, about 8.7% of them present only once. With 6 bases removed from V and 7 bases from J, the gap between germline ends came to 21 bases. CDR3 size: 15 residues. Germline lookup yields CDR1 LNHDA and CDR2 SQIVND (reference sequence). Sequencing input: central memory CD4+ T cells from blood. This TCR derives from a man aged 18 to 29 in good health. This sequence joins TRBV19 and TRBJ1-2; perhaps TRBD1 as D (5 bases). CDR3 coding DNA: TGTGCCAGTAGACCCGTCCTGGGGGGTCAGCGTGGCTACACCTTC. It yields the protein CASRPVLGGQRGYTF.